This T cell receptor (beta chain) appears in the sequencing data of a study of graft-versus-host responses after intestinal transplantation. About this clone itself: Its specificity is unknown.

The method was immunoSEQ multiplex PCR; TCRdb's version includes in-frame clones alone and lacks a portion of them. The repertoire holds fewer than 95,000 clones, with 85% to 95% as singletons. Sample: unstimulated CD8+ T cells sorted from spleen or lymph node cells, taken before transplant. The clonotype was recovered from a human donor who was the organ donor for an intestinal transplant.

The CDR3 nucleotides read TGCGCCAGCAGCGAACTAGCGGGGGGATCCTACAATGAGCAGTTCTTC. It yields the protein CASSELAGGSYNEQFF. The V and J genes are TRBV4-1 and TRBJ2-1; 12 nucleotides match TRBD2. Looked up from germline, CDR1 is MGHRA and CDR2 is YSYEKL. V gave up 5 bases and J gave up 1 base; unmatched junction bases: 3. The CDR3 has 16 residues.